The T cell receptor beta chain described here comes from a study of beta chain features in type 1 diabetes. Study information: Cells sorted and examined across all samples totaled approximately 100,000,000.

Germline values: CDR1 MNHNY, CDR2 SVGAGI (reference sequence). There are 13 residues in the CDR3. V lost 8 bases, J lost 7 bases, and 11 bases stayed unmatched. Every bit of the isolated RNA underwent reverse transcription, so sequencing read expressed TCRB transcripts. TCRdb keeps only in-frame clones here, not all; method: immunoSEQ multiplex PCR. The table has around 300,000 clones, approximately 15% seen once; the top ten hold 5.5% to 7.5%. This clone came up a few times. This TCR was recovered from a man in his thirties or forties in good health. The sample consisted of central memory CD4+ T cells from blood. J is TRBJ2-7 and V is TRBV6-6, with 7 bases matching TRBD2. This chain's CDR3 is CASQTSRGREQYF. In DNA form, the CDR3 reads TGTGCCAGCCAGACTAGCCGGGGGAGGGAGCAGTACTTC.